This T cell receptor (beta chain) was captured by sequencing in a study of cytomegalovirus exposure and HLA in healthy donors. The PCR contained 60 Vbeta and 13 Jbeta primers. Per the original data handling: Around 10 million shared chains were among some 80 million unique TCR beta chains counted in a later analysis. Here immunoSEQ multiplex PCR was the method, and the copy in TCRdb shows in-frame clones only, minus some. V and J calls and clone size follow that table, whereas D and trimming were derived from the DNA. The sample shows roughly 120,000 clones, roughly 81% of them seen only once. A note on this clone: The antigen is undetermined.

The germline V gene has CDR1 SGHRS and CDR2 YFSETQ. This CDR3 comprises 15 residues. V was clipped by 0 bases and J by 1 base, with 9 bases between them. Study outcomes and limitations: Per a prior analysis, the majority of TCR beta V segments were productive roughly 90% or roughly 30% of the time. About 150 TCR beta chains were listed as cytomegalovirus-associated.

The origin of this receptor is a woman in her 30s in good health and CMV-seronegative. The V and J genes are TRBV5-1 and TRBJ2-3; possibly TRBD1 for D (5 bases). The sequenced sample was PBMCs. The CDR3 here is CASSLEGRGTDTQYF. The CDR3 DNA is TGCGCCAGCAGCTTGGAGGGGCGCGGCACAGATACGCAGTATTTT.